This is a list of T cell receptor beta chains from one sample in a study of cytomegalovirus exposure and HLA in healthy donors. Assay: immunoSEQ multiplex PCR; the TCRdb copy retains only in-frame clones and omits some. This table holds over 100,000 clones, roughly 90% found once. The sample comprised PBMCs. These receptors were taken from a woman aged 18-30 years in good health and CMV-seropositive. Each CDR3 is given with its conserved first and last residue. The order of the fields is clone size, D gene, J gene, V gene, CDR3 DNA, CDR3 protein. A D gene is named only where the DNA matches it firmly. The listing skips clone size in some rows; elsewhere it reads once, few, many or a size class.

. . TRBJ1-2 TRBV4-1 TGCGCCAGCAGCCAAACCAGGGCCAGCGCCTATGGCTACACCTTC CASSQTRASAYGYTF
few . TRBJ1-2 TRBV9 TGTGCCAGCAGCGTAGACTCGAACTATGGCTACACCTTC CASSVDSNYGYTF
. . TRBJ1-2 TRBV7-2 TGTGCCAGCAGCTTCTATAACAGCTACTCCTATGGCTACACCTTC CASSFYNSYSYGYTF
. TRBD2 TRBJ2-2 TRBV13 TGTGCCAGCAGCGGCCAGGGACTAGCGGGGGGGCCCGGGGAGCTGTTTTTT CASSGQGLAGGPGELFF
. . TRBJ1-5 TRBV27 TGTGCCAGCAGTTTATCACAGGGAAGAAATCAGCCCCAGCATTTT CASSLSQGRNQPQHF
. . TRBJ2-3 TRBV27 TGTGCCAGCGTATCCTTACTGGGCTTCACAGATACGCAGTATTTT CASVSLLGFTDTQYF
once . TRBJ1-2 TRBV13 TGTGCCAGCAGCTTAAAAATCCGAAGCAACTATGGCTACACCTTC CASSLKIRSNYGYTF
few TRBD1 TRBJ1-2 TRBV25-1 TGTGCCAGCAGTCTGGACAGGGGGCTGTATGGCTACACCTTC CASSLDRGLYGYTF
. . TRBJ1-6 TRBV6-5 TGTGCCAGCAGCGGACAGACCTATAATTCACCCCTCCACTTT CASSGQTYNSPLHF
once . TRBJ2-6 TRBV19 TGTGCCAGTAGAGATGGCGGGGAGGCTGGGGCCAACGTCCTGACTTTC CASRDGGEAGANVLTF
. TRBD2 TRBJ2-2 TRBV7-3 TGTGCCAGCCCCACCGGTGGACTAGAATACACCGGGGAGCTGTTTTTT CASPTGGLEYTGELFF
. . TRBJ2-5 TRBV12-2 TGTGCAAGTCGCTGGGGACTAGCGGGAGATGGTACGGAGACCCAGTACTTC CASRWGLAGDGTETQYF
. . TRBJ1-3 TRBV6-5 TGTGCCAGCAGTTCACCCCGATCCGAGTGGAGGGGAATATATTTT CASSSPRSEWRGIYF
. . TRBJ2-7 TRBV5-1 TGCGCCAGCAGCTTCGCAGGGGTCGTCGGCTACGAGCAGTACTTC CASSFAGVVGYEQYF
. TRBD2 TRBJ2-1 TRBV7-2 TGTGCCAGCAGCCCAGCGCCAGCGGGAGTGGATGAGCAGTTCTTC CASSPAPAGVDEQFF
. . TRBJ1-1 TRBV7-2 TGTGCCAGCAGCTTAGGGTTATACGGTAGGGGTACTGAAGCTTTCTTT CASSLGLYGRGTEAFF
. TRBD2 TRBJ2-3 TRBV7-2 TGTGCCAGCAGCCCTACCCGGGGGGACACAGATACGCAGTATTTT CASSPTRGDTDTQYF
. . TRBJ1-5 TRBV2 TGTGCCAGCAGTGAAGGTCGGGGGATTAGCAATCAGCCCCAGCATTTT CASSEGRGISNQPQHF
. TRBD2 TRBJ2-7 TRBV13 TGTGCCAGCAGCTTCTCGGGACTAGCGGGAGGCGAGCAGTACTTC CASSFSGLAGGEQYF
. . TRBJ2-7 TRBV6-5 TGTGCCAGCAGTTACGGGGAGGCCAGCTACGAGCAGTACTTC CASSYGEASYEQYF
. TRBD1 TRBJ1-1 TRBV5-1 TGCGCCAGCAGCTCGGGACAGGCTAACACTGAAGCTTTCTTT CASSSGQANTEAFF
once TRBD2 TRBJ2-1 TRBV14 TGTGCCAGCAGCCAAGGTGGGACTAGCGGGAGATTCGCCTACAATGAGCAGTTCTTC CASSQGGTSGRFAYNEQFF
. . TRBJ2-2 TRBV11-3 TGTGCCAGCACACTAAAGGGGCCACCCGGGGAGCTGTTTTTT CASTLKGPPGELFF
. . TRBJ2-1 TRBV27 TGTGCCAGCAGTTTCCCGGGTAAAGAGCAGTTCTTC CASSFPGKEQFF
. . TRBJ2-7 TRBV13 TGTGCCAGCAGCCAACGGTATGACAGCAACTCTTTTTACGAGCAGTACTTC CASSQRYDSNSFYEQYF
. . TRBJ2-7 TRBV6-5 TGTGCCAGCAGTCGTATGGACAGTCTCGAGCAGTACTTC CASSRMDSLEQYF
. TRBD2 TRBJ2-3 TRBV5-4 TGTGCCAGCAGCTCAGCTAGCGGGGGAACCACCGTAGATACGCAGTATTTT CASSSASGGTTVDTQYF
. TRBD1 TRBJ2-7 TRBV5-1 TGCGCCAGCAGCTTCGGGACAGGGGGATTCTACGAGCAGTACTTC CASSFGTGGFYEQYF
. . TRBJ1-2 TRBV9 TGTGCCAGCAGCGCGTGGGAGCGGGGAGCCCCCTATGGCTACACCTTC CASSAWERGAPYGYTF
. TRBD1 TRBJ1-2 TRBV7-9 TGTGCCAGCAGCTTAGCGGGGACAGGTGGCGGCTACACCTTC CASSLAGTGGGYTF
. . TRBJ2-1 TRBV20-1 TGCAGTGCCCGCCGAGCCCAGTTCTTC CSARRAQFF